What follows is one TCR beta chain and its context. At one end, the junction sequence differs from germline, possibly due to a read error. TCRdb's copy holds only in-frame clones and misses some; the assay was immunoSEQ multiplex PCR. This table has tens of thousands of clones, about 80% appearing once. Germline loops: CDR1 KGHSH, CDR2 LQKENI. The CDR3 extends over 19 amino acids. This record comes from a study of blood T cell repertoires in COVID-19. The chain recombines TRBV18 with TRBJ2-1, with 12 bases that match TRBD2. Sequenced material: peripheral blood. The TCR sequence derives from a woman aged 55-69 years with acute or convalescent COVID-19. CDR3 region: CASSPLAGGNPSSYNEQFF. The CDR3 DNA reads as TGTGCCAGCTCCCCACTAGCGGGGGGCAACCCGAGCTCCTACAATGAGCAGTTCTTC.